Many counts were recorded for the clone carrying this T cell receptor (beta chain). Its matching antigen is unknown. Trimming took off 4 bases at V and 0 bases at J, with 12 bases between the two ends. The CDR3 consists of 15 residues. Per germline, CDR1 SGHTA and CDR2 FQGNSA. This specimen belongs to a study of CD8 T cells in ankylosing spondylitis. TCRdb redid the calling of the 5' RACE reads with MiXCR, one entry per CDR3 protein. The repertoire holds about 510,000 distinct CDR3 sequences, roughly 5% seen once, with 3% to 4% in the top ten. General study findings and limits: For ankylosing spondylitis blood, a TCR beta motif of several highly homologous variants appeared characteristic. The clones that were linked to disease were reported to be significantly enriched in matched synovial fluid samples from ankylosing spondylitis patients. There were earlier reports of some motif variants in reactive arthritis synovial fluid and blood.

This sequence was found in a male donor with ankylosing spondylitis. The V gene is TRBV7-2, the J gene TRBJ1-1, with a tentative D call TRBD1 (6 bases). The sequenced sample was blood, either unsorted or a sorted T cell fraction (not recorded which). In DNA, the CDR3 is TGTGCCAGCAGCTACTCCGGACAGTTGAACACTGAAGCTTTCTTT. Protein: CASSYSGQLNTEAFF.